The 21 T cell receptor beta chains reported below all come from one sample, sequenced in a study of immune heterogeneity within non-small cell lung tumors. TCR beta CDR3 regions came from multiplex PCR with 32 forward V and 13 reverse J primers. Using its own MiXCR run on the multiplex PCR reads, TCRdb lists one record per CDR3 protein. Seen here are 21,000 or so distinct CDR3 sequences, about 30% observed once, and the top ten hold around 4%. Bulk tumor genomic DNA (around 660 ng per sample) served as template. Several spatially distant biopsies were obtained per primary tumor intraoperatively. Each patient presented with untreated, newly diagnosed non-small cell lung cancer and received curative surgery. Sequenced: lung tumor tissue. Every receptor here comes from a man in his forties or fifties with non-small cell lung cancer.

The rearrangement links TRBV10-3 to TRBJ1-1, with 7 bases aligning to TRBD1. The CDR3 extends over 12 amino acids. Germline values: CDR1 ENHRY, CDR2 SYGVKD. V lost 4 bases and J lost 10; bases outside the gene matches: 6. The CDR3 loop reads CAISGTGVGAFF. CDR3 nucleotide sequence: TGTGCCATCAGTGGAACAGGGGTCGGAGCTTTCTTT.

This clonotype was recorded a few times. The chain recombines TRBV19 with TRBJ2-3; D gene unclear. V was pared by 7 bases and J by 2 bases, with 10 bases between. This CDR3 has 13 residues. From germline, CDR1 is LNHDA and CDR2 SQIVND (reference sequence). Here the CDR3 DNA reads TGTGCCAGTACTGGCGGATACACAGATACGCAGTATTTT. This gives the protein CASTGGYTDTQYF.

This clonotype was seen only once. Possible read error: a much larger clone is one base away. The rearrangement links TRBV2 to TRBJ1-4, with TRBD1 matching over 7 bases. This CDR3 has 14 residues. CDR1 and CDR2 from the germline V gene are SNHLY and FYNNEI. CDR3 coding DNA: TGTGCCAGCAGGAGGACAGGATCTGGGGAAAAACTGTATTTT. Protein: CASRRTGSGEKLYF.

The chain recombines TRBV11-2 with TRBJ2-1; 14 bases line up with TRBD2. The germline gives CDR1 SGHAT, CDR2 FQNNGV. The trim removed 9 bases at V and 1 base at J, leaving 8 bases unmatched. There are 17 residues in the CDR3. The CDR3 protein is CARTLGLAGGSYNEQFF. Here the CDR3 DNA reads TGTGCCAGGACTCTCGGACTAGCGGGAGGTTCCTACAATGAGCAGTTCTTC.

As for this clonotype: A read error may explain this, as a much larger clone is one base away. The V call is TRBV2, the J call TRBJ1-2; 8 nucleotides agree with TRBD1. Germline-derived CDR1 and CDR2 are SNHLY and FYNNEI. The CDR3 covers 14 residues. The DNA for the CDR3 is TGTGCCAGCAGTGAGACGGACAGGGAGCGTGGCTGCACCTTC. Its protein is CASSETDRERGCTF.

This clonotype occurred many times. This sequence joins TRBV27 and TRBJ2-7, with 10 nucleotides matching TRBD2. CDR3 length: 16 amino acids. Losses at the gene ends were 0 bases for V and 5 bases for J; bases not matched to a gene: 7. CDR1 MNHEY and CDR2 SMNVEV come from the germline V gene (reference sequence). Here the CDR3 DNA reads TGTGCCAGCAGTTTATCGGGGATAGCGGGAGGTGACGAGCAGTACTTC. It is translated as CASSLSGIAGGDEQYF.

This clonotype was counted only a few times. The chain joins TRBV10-1 to TRBJ2-5, with TRBD2 matching over 9 bases. V trimming: 9 bases; J trimming: 2 bases; junction bases outside the gene matches: 13. The V gene's germline CDR1 is WNHNN and CDR2 SYGVQD (reference sequence). This CDR3 has 16 amino acids. The CDR3: CASPPNLAGSQETQYF. In DNA form, the CDR3 reads TGCGCCAGTCCCCCGAACCTAGCGGGATCTCAAGAGACCCAGTACTTC.

This chain uses TRBV4-1 with TRBJ2-1; the D gene is possibly TRBD1 (6 bases). V dropped 1 base and J dropped 2 bases, with 9 bases sitting between them. CDR1 and CDR2 (germline): MGHRA, YSYEKL. The CDR3 has 15 amino acids. The CDR3 region is CASSQVAGAYNEQFF. Here the CDR3 DNA reads TGCGCCAGCAGCCAAGTGGCAGGGGCCTACAATGAGCAGTTCTTC.

This clonotype was detected many times. The chain carries TRBV7-8 and TRBJ1-6; D call uncertain. Between the trimmed V and J ends, which lost 1 base and 6 bases, there was a span of 16 bases. CDR3 size: 17 residues. Germline-derived CDR1 and CDR2 are SGHVS and FQNEAQ. CDR3 nucleotides: TGTGCCAGCAGCTTAGGTGGCATGGGCAGCATTAATTCACCCCTCCACTTT. Residues: CASSLGGMGSINSPLHF.

This clonotype has at least ten counts. The rearrangement joins TRBV28 to TRBJ1-2; TRBD1 is a possible D gene (6 bases). Germline CDR1 MDHEN, CDR2 SYDVKM. The CDR3 loop spans 13 amino acids. Trimming pared 6 bases from V and 1 base from J, leaving 9 bases between. CDR3 loop: CASRGQFNYGYTF. CDR3 nucleotide sequence: TGTGCCAGCAGAGGACAGTTTAACTATGGCTACACCTTC.

The chain links TRBV11-3 to TRBJ2-5, with 10 nucleotides matching TRBD1. There are 18 residues in the CDR3. V trimming: 1 base; J trimming: 2 bases; junction bases outside the gene matches: 10. Germline V gene sequence: CDR1 SGHNT, CDR2 YENEEA. In DNA, the CDR3 is TGTGCCAGCAGCTTAGGTCAGATGGGACAGGGGTTTCAAGAGACCCAGTACTTC. Translating it yields CASSLGQMGQGFQETQYF.

V gene TRBV3-1 combines with J gene TRBJ2-2; D unresolved. The CDR3 runs to 13 residues. The germline V and J ends were trimmed by 4 bases and 10 bases, with 13 bases remaining between them. Germline V lookup: CDR1 LGHDT, CDR2 YNNKEL (reference sequence). The CDR3 sequence is CASSRRDTEELFF. The CDR3 DNA reads TGTGCCAGCAGCCGCAGAGACACTGAGGAGCTGTTTTTT.

This clonotype was recorded many times. The rearrangement uses TRBV10-3 and TRBJ2-2; 9 nucleotides align to TRBD1. After removal of 7 bases from V and 5 bases from J, the junction contained 5 bases not matched to a gene. From germline, CDR1 is ENHRY and CDR2 SYGVKD. The CDR3 loop spans 14 amino acids. The DNA of the CDR3 is TGTGCCATCACCGGGACAGGGAGAACCGGGGAGCTGTTTTTT. This sequence encodes CAITGTGRTGELFF.

Points on this clonotype: Being one base from a much bigger clone, this may be a read error. The V and J genes are TRBV24-1 and TRBJ2-1, with TRBD2 matching 8 bases. This CDR3 is 17 amino acids long. J lost 3 bases, V lost 3 bases, and 9 bases had no gene match. CDR1 KGHDR and CDR2 SFDVKD come from the germline V gene. Here the CDR3 reads CATSDTSAGGDYNEQFF. Written as DNA, the CDR3 is TGTGCCACCAGTGATACCAGCGCGGGAGGAGACTACAATGAGCAGTTCTTC.

This clonotype came up many times. The CDR3 nucleotides read TGTGCCAGCAGTTTGTCTGGGGGTCTGGGATCACCCCTCCACTTT. This encodes CASSLSGGLGSPLHF. The chain employs TRBV28 and TRBJ1-6, with D perhaps matching TRBD1 (5 bases). CDR1 is MDHEN, CDR2 SYDVKM, per germline. Deletions cut 3 bases from V and 10 bases from J, with 16 bases between. CDR3 length equals 15 residues. Together with reference TRBV28 and TRBJ1-6, the CDR3 gives the full variable domain: DVKVTQSSRYLVKRTGEKVFLECVQDMDHENMFWYRQDPGLGLRLIYFSYDVKMKEKGDIPEGYSVSREKKERFSLILESASTNQTSMYLCASSLSGGLGSPLHFGNGTRLTVT.

This clonotype has more than one count but fewer than ten. This chain uses TRBV6-1 with TRBJ1-1; D remains unclear. The CDR3 is 13 amino acids. With 8 bases removed from V and 5 bases from J, the gap between germline ends came to 15 bases. Germline V lookup: CDR1 MNHNS, CDR2 SASEGT. CDR3 amino acids: CASDFVSLTEAFF. CDR3 DNA sequence: TGTGCCAGCGACTTCGTGAGTTTAACTGAAGCTTTCTTT.

This clonotype was seen a handful of times. V is TRBV5-1 and J is TRBJ2-7, with a tentative D call TRBD1 (6 bases). V lost 1 base and J 2 bases, leaving 7 bases between the germline ends. CDR1 and CDR2 (germline): SGHRS, YFSETQ. This CDR3 region has 13 residues. The CDR3 region has the DNA TGCGCCAGCAGCTTGAAGGGGGCCTACGAGCAGTACTTC. It is translated as CASSLKGAYEQYF.

There are a few counts of this clonotype. The rearrangement joins TRBV6-1 to TRBJ1-1; D gene unclear. Germline V lookup: CDR1 MNHNS, CDR2 SASEGT. V lost 4 bases and J 0 bases, leaving 12 bases between the germline ends. This CDR3 has 15 amino acids. The CDR3 region is CASSGAGRMNTEAFF. CDR3 bases: TGTGCCAGCAGTGGGGCCGGGAGAATGAACACTGAAGCTTTCTTT.

V and J are TRBV9 and TRBJ2-5; the match to TRBD2 covers 12 bases. The CDR3 is 15 residues long. V was clipped by 3 bases and J by 4 bases; unmatched bases: 4. Germline-derived CDR1 and CDR2 are SGDLS and YYNGEE. CDR3 DNA: TGTGCCAGCAGCGCTAGCGGGAGGGGAGGAGAGACCCAGTACTTC. Translating it yields CASSASGRGGETQYF.

The chain uses TRBV19 and TRBJ1-2, with unresolved D. V lost 5 bases and J 0 bases, leaving 10 bases between the germline ends. Germline values: CDR1 LNHDA, CDR2 SQIVND (reference sequence). The CDR3 has 14 amino acids. The CDR3 DNA is TGTGCCAGTAGTCAGAACTTCGCTAACTATGGCTACACCTTC. Its protein is CASSQNFANYGYTF.

This clonotype was detected ten times or more. The CDR3 DNA is TGCAGTGCGAGACAGGGGGCCGCCTACAATGAGCAGTTCTTC. Translated, it gives CSARQGAAYNEQFF. The J gene is TRBJ2-1, the V gene TRBV20-1; 10 nucleotides line up with TRBD1. This CDR3 has 14 amino acids. After removal of 6 bases from V and 2 bases from J, the junction contained 4 bases not matched to a gene. The V gene's germline CDR1 is DFQATT and CDR2 SNEGSKA (reference sequence).